Below are 24 T cell receptor beta chains sequenced from a single sample in a study of T cell changes during pregnancy in multiple sclerosis. Repertoires were generated with immunoSEQ multiplex PCR, while TCRdb's copy carries only in-frame clones and drops some. This table has approximately 130,000 clones, about 94% appearing once. The sample consisted of peripheral blood, taken before pregnancy. All receptors derive from a female donor with multiple sclerosis, enrolled in a pregnancy study.

The gene calls are TRBV27 and TRBJ2-2; 8 bases line up with TRBD2. Germline V gives CDR1 MNHEY, CDR2 SMNVEV (reference sequence). The CDR3 has 22 amino acids. V was clipped by 1 base and J by 4 bases; unmatched bases: 23. CDR3 nucleotide sequence: TGTGCCAGCAGTTTATTTCATACCTCAGAGGGTAAGCGGGAGCTAAGCACCGGGGAGCTGTTTTTT. Its translation is CASSLFHTSEGKRELSTGELFF.

J is TRBJ1-5 and V is TRBV28, with a weak D call TRBD1 (5 bases). V shed 7 bases and J shed 4 bases, with 20 bases lying between them. CDR1 MDHEN and CDR2 SYDVKM come from the germline V gene. The CDR3 is 16 residues long. The CDR3 DNA is TGTGCCAGCACCTTCGGCGGGGGTTTGGGGAATCAGCCCCAGCATTTT. Its translation is CASTFGGGLGNQPQHF.

CDR3 coding DNA: TGTGCCAGCAGTGAACCCAGCGGGAGGAAGACCCAGTACTTC. This codes for CASSEPSGRKTQYF. The V and J genes are TRBV25-1 and TRBJ2-5, with TRBD2 matching over 9 bases. Germline lookup yields CDR1 MGHDK and CDR2 SYGVNS. The CDR3 consists of 14 residues. The ends lost 2 bases at V and 6 bases at J; junction bases unmatched: 4.

V usage is TRBV10-2 and J usage is TRBJ2-7, with TRBD2 matching 8 bases. Germline assignment: CDR1 WSHSY and CDR2 SAAADI. This CDR3 spans 13 amino acids. With V trimmed by 11 bases and J by 5 bases, 11 bases remained unmatched. The CDR3 protein is CASSPAGEDEQYF. The CDR3 DNA reads TGCGCCTCCAGCCCAGCGGGAGAGGACGAGCAGTACTTC.

This clone has just one count. This chain connects TRBV27 to TRBJ1-4, with 8 bases matching TRBD1. CDR3 length equals 14 residues. V dropped 5 bases and J dropped 3; count of bases not matched to a gene: 2. Per the germline V gene, CDR1 is MNHEY and CDR2 is SMNVEV (reference sequence). In DNA, the CDR3 is TGTGCCAGCAGTAAGACAGGGGCTAATGAAAAACTGTTTTTT. It is translated as CASSKTGANEKLFF.

The chain recombines TRBV5-1 with TRBJ2-1; 7 bases map to TRBD2. CDR1 and CDR2 from the germline V gene are SGHRS and YFSETQ. V lost 0 bases and J lost 4; bases outside the gene matches: 4. The CDR3 has 15 residues. The CDR3 loop is CASSLEASGYNEQFF. In DNA form, the CDR3 reads TGCGCCAGCAGCTTGGAGGCTAGCGGTTACAATGAGCAGTTCTTC.

The rearrangement uses TRBV18 and TRBJ1-1; the D gene is possibly TRBD1 (5 bases). The germline CDR1 and CDR2 sequences are KGHSH and LQKENI. This CDR3 spans 16 amino acids. Trimming shortened V by 4 bases and J by 4 bases, and 19 bases separated the two germline ends. Written as DNA, the CDR3 is TGTGCCAGCTCACAATCCGGCCAACAGGTCGGCACTGAAGCTTTCTTT. Amino acids: CASSQSGQQVGTEAFF. The complete variable domain, with remaining parts taken from reference TRBV18 and TRBJ1-1, reads NAGVMQNPRHLVRRRGQEARLRCSPMKGHSHVYWYRQLPEEGLKFMVYLQKENIIDESGMPKERFSAEFPKEGPSILRIQQVVRGDSAAYFCASSQSGQQVGTEAFFGQGTRLTVV.

The chain links TRBV28 to TRBJ1-3, with D maybe TRBD1 (6 bases). The CDR3 length is 17 residues. CDR1 and CDR2 from the germline V gene are MDHEN and SYDVKM. Trimming stripped 4 bases from V and 0 bases from J, with 16 bases between. CDR3 residues: CASSSWGQPSSGNTIYF. The CDR3 DNA reads TGTGCCAGCAGTTCATGGGGACAACCGTCCTCTGGAAACACCATATATTTT.

This chain uses TRBV10-1 with TRBJ2-7; TRBD1 is a possible D gene (6 bases). V dropped 4 bases and J dropped 2 bases, with 12 bases sitting between them. Germline loops: CDR1 WNHNN, CDR2 SYGVQD (reference sequence). The CDR3 loop spans 14 amino acids. CDR3 region: CASSGDRDTYEQYF. Here the CDR3 DNA reads TGCGCCAGCAGTGGGGACCGGGACACCTACGAGCAGTACTTC.

V usage is TRBV27 and J usage is TRBJ2-7; weak D call: TRBD1 (6 bases). CDR3 length: 15 residues. V lost 1 base and J lost 2, with 12 bases in between. CDR1 is MNHEY and CDR2 is SMNVEV in the germline V gene (reference sequence). The CDR3 loop reads CASSLLTGGAYEQYF. The CDR3, as DNA: TGTGCCAGCAGTTTATTGACAGGCGGTGCCTACGAGCAGTACTTC.

This clone was found a few times. The chain combines TRBV4-2 with TRBJ1-2; TRBD1 is a possible D gene (6 bases). Per germline, CDR1 LGHNA and CDR2 YNFKEQ. The CDR3 is 15 residues long. Between the trimmed V and J ends, which lost 3 bases and 1 base, there was a span of 12 bases. This CDR3 is CASSHPIQGNYGYTF. The CDR3 DNA is TGTGCCAGCAGCCACCCGATACAGGGTAACTATGGCTACACCTTC.

This chain joins TRBV2 and TRBJ2-2, with TRBD2 identical over 11 bases. V trimming: 6 bases; J trimming: 4 bases; junction bases outside the gene matches: 1. Germline V gene sequence: CDR1 SNHLY, CDR2 FYNNEI. CDR3 length: 14 residues. The CDR3 reads CASSGTSGTGELFF. The CDR3 DNA is TGTGCCAGCAGCGGGACTAGCGGCACCGGGGAGCTGTTTTTT.

This clone was seen a single time. The chain couples TRBV10-3 to TRBJ1-2; a possible D gene is TRBD1 (5 bases). The germline CDR1 and CDR2 sequences are ENHRY and SYGVKD. The CDR3 consists of 15 residues. Between the trimmed V and J ends, which lost 10 bases and 7 bases, there was a span of 25 bases. The CDR3 region is CATSGGAGYTGGYTF. DNA of the CDR3: TGTGCCACCTCTGGGGGTGCGGGATATACGGGTGGCTACACCTTC.

The V gene is TRBV5-1, the J gene TRBJ2-5; D perhaps matches TRBD2 (7 bases). The CDR3 consists of 15 residues. Germline V lookup: CDR1 SGHRS, CDR2 YFSETQ. V dropped 2 bases and J dropped 4 bases, with 15 bases sitting between them. CDR3 bases: TGCGCCAGCAGCTTTGAGGGGGGGACGGGAGAGACCCAGTACTTC. It translates to CASSFEGGTGETQYF.

V usage is TRBV27 and J usage is TRBJ2-5; TRBD1 aligns across 9 bases. V was clipped by 6 bases and J by 4 bases; unmatched bases: 6. Germline V lookup: CDR1 MNHEY, CDR2 SMNVEV (reference sequence). This CDR3 region has 14 residues. Here the CDR3 DNA reads TGTGCCAGCAGGCTACAGGGGGCTAGAGAGACCCAGTACTTC. This encodes CASRLQGARETQYF.

The V and J genes are TRBV5-6 and TRBJ2-7; 8 bases align to TRBD1. Trimming at V came to 0 bases and at J to 5 bases, leaving 7 bases not matched to a gene. The CDR3 spans 15 residues. CDR1 is SGHDT, CDR2 YYEEEE, per germline. The chain's CDR3 is CASSLGPTGVHEQYF. CDR3 in DNA: TGTGCCAGCAGCTTGGGACCGACAGGGGTCCACGAGCAGTACTTC.

In this sample, this clone turned up once. The chain joins TRBV30 to TRBJ1-6; D is ambiguous. CDR1 GTSNPN and CDR2 SVGIG come from the germline V gene (reference sequence). The CDR3 sequence is 13 residues long. Deletions cut 0 bases from V and 7 bases from J, with 7 bases between. CDR3 protein: CAWSVVENSPLHF. CDR3 DNA sequence: TGTGCCTGGAGTGTAGTTGAGAATTCACCCCTCCACTTT.

This chain links TRBV11-2 with TRBJ1-2, with no clear D. V lost 5 bases and J 5 bases, leaving 24 bases between the germline ends. CDR1 and CDR2 from the germline V gene are SGHAT and FQNNGV. This CDR3 comprises 17 residues. CDR3 in DNA: TGTGCCAGCAGCGAAGGGAGACTGACATTTGGAGGGTATGGCTACACCTTC. This gives the protein CASSEGRLTFGGYGYTF.

This chain connects TRBV5-4 to TRBJ2-1; TRBD2 agrees at 7 bases. Germline V gives CDR1 SGHNT, CDR2 YYREEE (reference sequence). The CDR3 covers 13 residues. The trim removed 5 bases at V and 9 bases at J, leaving 8 bases unmatched. CDR3 sequence: CASSLRLASEQFF. CDR3 sequence (DNA): TGTGCCAGCAGTTTGAGACTAGCTAGTGAGCAGTTCTTC.

The chain employs TRBV19 and TRBJ2-7, with 11 bases matching TRBD2. The CDR3 spans 15 residues. Germline V gene lookup returns CDR1 LNHDA and CDR2 SQIVND (reference sequence). J lost 5 bases, V lost 5 bases, and 8 bases had no gene match. CDR3 in DNA: TGTGCCAGTAGTGGAATAGCGGGAGGGCCGAACGAGCAGTACTTC. This translates into CASSGIAGGPNEQYF.

This clone was counted a single time. The gene calls are TRBV5-6 and TRBJ2-1; 7 nucleotides agree with TRBD2. This CDR3 is built from 15 residues. With V trimmed by 4 bases and J by 7 bases, 11 bases remained unmatched. Germline V gene data show CDR1 as SGHDT and CDR2 as YYEEEE. CDR3 in amino acids: CASSRTAGVGNEQFF. In DNA form, the CDR3 reads TGTGCCAGCAGCCGGACGGCGGGGGTGGGGAATGAGCAGTTCTTC.

The chain joins TRBV7-9 to TRBJ2-3; weak D call: TRBD2 (6 bases). The germline V and J ends were trimmed by 5 bases and 4 bases, with 13 bases remaining between them. Germline values: CDR1 SEHNR, CDR2 FQNEAQ (reference sequence). This CDR3 is 14 amino acids long. CDR3 nucleotide sequence: TGTGCCAGCAGCCCTGCCGGCGGGGCAGATACGCAGTATTTT. Encoded protein: CASSPAGGADTQYF.

The chain employs TRBV7-6 and TRBJ1-1; a possible D gene is TRBD1 (5 bases). The germline gives CDR1 SGHVS, CDR2 FNYEAQ. The CDR3 consists of 13 residues. The V and J ends lost 3 bases and 1 base respectively, with 6 bases between them. The CDR3 DNA sequence: TGTGCCAGCAGCTTGACAGAGAACACTGAAGCTTTCTTT. Its protein is CASSLTENTEAFF.

The chain recombines TRBV11-2 with TRBJ2-5; 9 nucleotides match TRBD1. CDR1 is SGHAT, CDR2 FQNNGV, per germline. V was pared by 5 bases and J by 2 bases, with 6 bases of the junction left unmatched. The CDR3 loop spans 15 amino acids. CDR3 residues: CASSPGTGIQETQYF. CDR3 DNA: TGTGCCAGCAGCCCTGGGACAGGGATACAAGAGACCCAGTACTTC.